The next 24 T cell receptor beta chains were all read from a single sample in a study of tumor-infiltrating lymphocytes in primary liver carcinoma. From roughly 20-30 mg of unsorted bulk tissue, DNA and RNA were co-extracted together. With roughly 500 ng total RNA as template and a constant-region primer, TCR beta cDNA was made. Three rounds of nested multiplex PCR with slightly modified ARM-PCR produced TCR beta libraries. For roughly 11 cycles apiece, the opening two PCR rounds ran with TRBV1-TRBV30 forward primers and a C-beta reverse primer. TCRdb processed the multiplex PCR reads anew with MiXCR; each CDR3 protein has one entry. Of around 60,000 distinct CDR3 sequences in the sample, over 60% were seen once. Input material: liver tumor tissue from sampling region 4. Documented subset: tumor region T4, right-lateral pole. These TCRs come from a middle-aged man with primary liver carcinoma and hepatitis B virus infection.

With respect to this clonotype: A read error may be the cause here, since a much bigger clone is one base away. This chain links TRBV23-1 with TRBJ2-1, with 10 bases lining up with TRBD1. TRBV23-1 qualifies as an ORF whose function is uncertain. The CDR3 spans 11 residues. Written as DNA, the CDR3 is TGCGCCTGCCGAAGACAGGGGGCCCCGGTCTTC. Protein: CACRRQGAPVF.

This clonotype was observed a few times. V gene TRBV19 combines with J gene TRBJ1-2; D may be TRBD1 (5 bases). Germline CDR1 LNHDA, CDR2 SQIVND (reference sequence). The CDR3 loop spans 18 amino acids. The ends were cut back, 8 bases at V and 6 bases at J, with 31 bases in the middle. The CDR3: CASGPIRVEGTYRDGYTF. The CDR3 DNA sequence: TGTGCCAGTGGCCCCATAAGGGTAGAGGGGACGTATCGGGATGGCTACACCTTC.

V usage is TRBV12-3 or TRBV12-4 and J usage is TRBJ2-7, with a weak D call TRBD2 (6 bases). V dropped 5 bases and J dropped 1 base, with 15 bases sitting between them. This CDR3 has 15 residues. In DNA form, the CDR3 reads TGTGCCAGCAGTATGAGGACGGGGGTGTCCTACGAGCAGTACTTC. Its protein is CASSMRTGVSYEQYF.

V is TRBV29-1 and J is TRBJ2-1; 7 bases are a match to TRBD2. The CDR3 extends over 16 amino acids. Per the germline V gene, CDR1 is SQVTM and CDR2 is ANQGSEA. V dropped 6 bases and J dropped 4; count of bases not matched to a gene: 15. DNA of the CDR3: TGCAGCGTGGTATTTTTGGAGCTAGCGGAGTACAATGAGCAGTTCTTC. Amino acids: CSVVFLELAEYNEQFF.

For this clonotype: The CDR3 end shows no conserved phenylalanine or tryptophan, and so a read error is likely. V and J are TRBV5-4 and TRBJ1-6; TRBD1 might be the D (6 bases). Germline CDR1 SGHNT, CDR2 YYREEE (reference sequence). V was pared by 4 bases and J by 14 bases, with 16 bases between. The CDR3 is made up of 13 amino acids. The CDR3 sequence is CASSIGPEGALHL. In nucleotides, the CDR3 is TGTGCCAGCAGCATAGGGCCGGAGGGGGCCCTCCACTTG.

Note on this clonotype: Germline and junction disagree at one end, which may indicate a read error. J is TRBJ1-5 and V is TRBV12-3 or TRBV12-4; D might be TRBD1 (5 bases). The CDR3 extends over 13 amino acids. The CDR3 region is CASSQGAYQLQHF. The CDR3 DNA follows: TGTGCCAGCAGCCAAGGGGCCTATCAGCTCCAGCATTTT.

This clonotype was counted a few times. The chain carries TRBV15 and TRBJ2-7; 8 positions agree with TRBD2. The CDR3 length is 16 residues. CDR1 and CDR2 from the germline V gene are LNHNV and YYDKDF (reference sequence). With V trimmed by 1 base and J by 2 bases, 7 bases remained unmatched. The CDR3 DNA reads TGTGCCACCAGCAGAGCGGGGGGGGCATCTCCCTACGAGCAGTACTTC. This gives the protein CATSRAGGASPYEQYF.

This clonotype was seen repeatedly, ten times or more. This chain links TRBV4-1 with TRBJ2-7; TRBD1 matches 10 bases. The germline V gene has CDR1 MGHRA and CDR2 YSYEKL. The CDR3 spans 15 residues. V trimming: 5 bases; J trimming: 0 bases; junction bases outside the gene matches: 4. The DNA for the CDR3 is TGCGCCAGCAGCACCCGGACAGGGGGCTCCTACGAGCAGTACTTC. It encodes CASSTRTGGSYEQYF.

This clonotype appeared a single time. V gene TRBV5-5 combines with J gene TRBJ2-1; a weak D match, TRBD1 (6 bases). Trimming removed 5 bases from V and 2 bases from J, with 14 bases in between. The CDR3 has 15 amino acids. Germline V gene data show CDR1 as SGHKS and CDR2 as YYEKEE (reference sequence). CDR3 nucleotide sequence: TGTGCCAGCAGACCTGGACAGAGTCCCTACAATGAGCAGTTCTTC. Translated: CASRPGQSPYNEQFF.

On this clonotype: It is likely a read error, because the conserved phenylalanine at the end of the CDR3 is missing. Because the CDR3's place on the DNA is in doubt, the DNA is left out and the CDR3 is given as listed by TCRdb. The rearrangement joins TRBV29-1 to TRBJ2-1; TRBD1 is the table's D call and was not checked against the DNA. The length of the CDR3 is 15 amino acids, counting both ends. CDR1 is SQVTM and CDR2 is ANQGSEA in the germline V gene. The chain's CDR3 is CSVEFGTGGFYEKFL.

In the case of this clonotype: The junction differs from germline at one of its ends, possibly a read error. The rearrangement joins TRBV10-2 to TRBJ2-7; D could derive from TRBD1 or TRBD2 (6 bases each). There are 12 residues in the CDR3. CDR1 and CDR2 (germline): WSHSY, SAAADI. CDR3 region: CACKGGSYDQYF. CDR3 nucleotide sequence: TGCGCCTGCAAGGGGGGCTCCTACGACCAGTACTTC.

With regard to this clonotype: A read error is possible here, since a much larger clone lies one base away. The rearrangement uses TRBV28 and TRBJ2-7; 12 bases fit TRBD2. The CDR3 has 14 residues. The germline CDR1 and CDR2 sequences are MDHEN and SYDVKM. CDR3 in DNA: TGTGCCAGCAGCCGACTAGCGGGAGACTACGAGCAGCACTTC. Its protein is CASSRLAGDYEQHF.

V gene TRBV18 combines with J gene TRBJ1-1; D gene unclear. The CDR3 runs to 15 residues. Germline CDR1 KGHSH, CDR2 LQKENI. CDR3 region: CVRSPLPDSNTEAFF. For the CDR3, the DNA is TGTGTCAGGTCACCACTCCCGGACTCGAACACTGAAGCTTTCTTT.

In this sample, this clonotype turned up a few times. The V call is TRBV6-2 or TRBV6-3, the J call TRBJ2-3; D is possibly TRBD1 (6 bases). This CDR3 comprises 14 residues. CDR1 is MNHEY, CDR2 SVGEGT, per germline. V was trimmed by 6 bases and J by 6 bases, leaving 16 bases between them. As DNA, the CDR3 is TGTGCCAGCAGCCACAGGGTAGGGGGTGATACGCAGTATTTT. Translation gives CASSHRVGGDTQYF.

The chain links TRBV11-2 to TRBJ2-1, with TRBD1 matching 9 bases. The V gene's germline CDR1 is SGHAT and CDR2 FQNNGV. J lost 9 bases, V lost 5 bases, and 11 bases had no gene match. CDR3 length equals 15 residues. The CDR3 is CASSPGTGTKVEQFF. In DNA form, the CDR3 reads TGTGCCAGCAGCCCCGGGACAGGGACTAAAGTTGAGCAGTTCTTC.

This clonotype was recorded a few times. V and J are TRBV11-1 and TRBJ2-4; D uncertain. This CDR3 region has 17 residues. Germline V CDR1 and CDR2: SGHAT, FQDESV (reference sequence). Trimming took 3 bases from V and 2 from J, leaving 17 bases between them. In DNA form, the CDR3 reads TGTGCCAGCAGCTTTCCCGAGGCTAGTGGGACCAAAAACATTCAGTACTTC. Translating it yields CASSFPEASGTKNIQYF.

For this clonotype: A junction boundary mismatches the germline segment, possibly from a read error. The V and J genes are TRBV4-3 and TRBJ2-5; no definite D call. The germline V gene encodes CDR1 LGHNA and CDR2 YSLEER. CDR3 length: 15 amino acids. CDR3 protein: CTSSQDTIGPWTQYF. CDR3 in DNA: TGCACCAGTAGCCAAGATACAATAGGACCGTGGACCCAGTACTTC.

The J gene is TRBJ2-3, the V gene TRBV6-2 or TRBV6-3; 12 nucleotides match TRBD1. V trimming: 6 bases; J trimming: 11 bases; junction bases outside the gene matches: 15. Germline V gene data show CDR1 as MNHEY and CDR2 as SVGEGT. CDR3 length: 16 residues. CDR3 DNA: TGTGCCAGCAGCTTCGTGGGACAGGGGGCAATGAATAGGCAGTATTTT. Translation: CASSFVGQGAMNRQYF.

The V call is TRBV6-5, the J call TRBJ1-1; unclear D gene. With 2 bases removed from V and 0 bases from J, the gap between germline ends came to 10 bases. CDR1 and CDR2 (germline): MNHEY, SVGAGI. This CDR3 comprises 15 residues. This CDR3 is CASSYVGGVNTEAFF. CDR3 nucleotides: TGTGCCAGCAGTTACGTCGGAGGCGTGAACACTGAAGCTTTCTTT.

CDR3 residues: CASSLQLSGRTVYEQYF. The CDR3 nucleotides read TGTGCCAGCAGCCTACAACTTAGCGGGAGGACGGTCTATGAGCAGTACTTC. The chain is built from TRBV13 and TRBJ2-7; TRBD2 matches at 10 bases. Germline trimming cut 5 bases from V and 7 bases from J; bases unmatched to any gene: 17. The CDR3 sequence is 17 residues long. Germline V lookup: CDR1 PRHDT, CDR2 FYEKMQ (reference sequence).

Many counts were recorded for this clonotype. The chain links TRBV29-1 to TRBJ2-2; 8 positions agree with TRBD2. Germline V lookup: CDR1 SQVTM, CDR2 ANQGSEA. The J segment lost 2 bases and the V segment lost 5 bases, leaving 4 bases of the junction unmatched. The CDR3 has 14 residues. In nucleotides, the CDR3 is TGCAGCGTTACACTAGCGGCTAACACCGGGGAGCTGTTTTTT. Translating gives CSVTLAANTGELFF.

This clonotype qualifies as medium-sized. The gene calls are TRBV6-6 and TRBJ1-4, with D possibly TRBD1 on 6 matching bases. CDR1 and CDR2 from the germline V gene are MNHNY and SVGAGI (reference sequence). Trimming pared 5 bases from V and 4 bases from J, leaving 11 bases between. The CDR3 sequence is 14 residues long. CDR3 in amino acids: CASSAGTFNEKLFF. In DNA form, the CDR3 reads TGTGCCAGCAGTGCCGGGACATTTAATGAAAAACTGTTTTTT.

This clonotype was seen repeatedly, ten times or more. The chain links TRBV28 to TRBJ2-7; 9 nucleotides match TRBD1. V lost 3 bases to trimming and J lost 7 bases; unmatched junction nucleotides: 7. There are 14 residues in the CDR3. CDR1 is MDHEN, CDR2 SYDVKM, per germline. The CDR3 loop reads CASSFRQGGREQYF. The CDR3 DNA sequence: TGTGCCAGCAGTTTCAGACAGGGGGGAAGGGAGCAGTACTTC.

Points on this clonotype: Here the CDR3 omits its conserved ending phenylalanine or tryptophan, so a read error is the likely source. The genes are TRBV29-1 and TRBJ1-1; D is uncertain. Trimming stripped 7 bases from V and 0 bases from J, with 18 bases between. The CDR3 sequence is 15 residues long. Per germline, CDR1 SQVTM and CDR2 ANQGSEA. The DNA of the CDR3 is TGCAGCGCTTCCCCGGGTTGGGCAATGAACACTGAAGCTTTCCTT. Protein sequence: CSASPGWAMNTEAFL.